The 27 T cell receptor beta chains reported below all come from one sample, sequenced in a study of CD8 T cells in ankylosing spondylitis (dated by TCRdb to the late 2010s). The library was built by means of 5' RACE. Sequenced using an Illumina HiSeq 2500. TCRdb itself trimmed the public reads at Q25 with fastp, ran MiXCR and retained productive beta chains. Here each entry gathers all rows of one CDR3 protein and keeps the most common genes and DNA. Counted in this sample were roughly 260,000 distinct CDR3 sequences; approximately 20% of them appeared once. Under 8.5% of the sample is held by the ten biggest clonotypes. Sequenced: blood, either unsorted or a sorted T cell fraction (not recorded which). The receptors derive from a male donor with ankylosing spondylitis or in good health (not recorded which).

The V and J genes are TRBV5-1 and TRBJ2-1, with TRBD1 matching over 8 bases. CDR1 and CDR2 from the germline V gene are SGHRS and YFSETQ. The CDR3 loop spans 13 amino acids. Trimming took 4 bases from V and 8 from J; bases not matched to a gene: 5. The CDR3 region has the DNA TGCGCCAGCAGCGCCGACAGGGGCGATGAGCAGTTCTTC. Protein product: CASSADRGDEQFF.

This sequence joins TRBV5-1 and TRBJ2-7, with 10 bases fitting TRBD1. CDR1 is SGHRS and CDR2 is YFSETQ in the germline V gene. With V trimmed by 2 bases and J by 2 bases, 7 bases remained unmatched. The CDR3 extends over 16 amino acids. The CDR3 DNA sequence: TGCGCCAGCAGCTTAGGTGTGGGGACAGGGGCCTACGAGCAGTACGTC. Translated, it gives CASSLGVGTGAYEQYV.

This chain connects TRBV4-2 to TRBJ2-2; 9 positions match TRBD1. CDR3 length equals 16 residues. Germline V gene sequence: CDR1 LGHNA, CDR2 YNFKEQ. Trimming cost V 0 bases and J 9 bases; bases outside gene matches: 8. This chain's CDR3 is CASSQDRDRVSRELFF. DNA for the CDR3: TGTGCCAGCAGCCAAGATAGGGACAGGGTTTCCCGGGAGCTGTTTTTT.

The CDR3, as DNA: TGCGCCAGCAGCCAACAGGGTACTGAAGCTTTCTTT. Protein product: CASSQQGTEAFF. V gene TRBV5-1 combines with J gene TRBJ1-1; D perhaps matches TRBD1 (6 bases). CDR3 length: 12 residues. CDR1 SGHRS and CDR2 YFSETQ come from the germline V gene. The V and J ends lost 4 bases and 5 bases respectively, with 9 bases between them.

This clonotype appeared a few times. V usage is TRBV5-1 and J usage is TRBJ1-2, with no clear D. CDR1 is SGHRS, CDR2 YFSETQ, per germline. Trimming removed 4 bases at V and 4 bases at J, with 11 bases between. The CDR3 length is 13 residues. In nucleotides, the CDR3 is TGCGCCAGCAGCGCCACGGAGGGCTATGGCTACACCTTC. Translation: CASSATEGYGYTF.

The chain has TRBV7-6 and TRBJ2-7; D might be TRBD2 (6 bases). Germline CDR1 and CDR2: SGHVS and FNYEAQ. This CDR3 is 18 amino acids long. V gave up 2 bases and J gave up 1 base, with 21 bases separating them. Here the CDR3 reads CASSLTPNSLASSYEQYV. The CDR3 DNA reads TGTGCCAGCAGCTTAACCCCCAACAGCCTAGCGAGTTCCTACGAGCAGTACGTC.

This clonotype was counted a few times. The chain carries TRBV3-1 and TRBJ2-3; perhaps TRBD1 as D (5 bases). This CDR3 has 12 amino acids. With 1 base removed from V and 8 bases from J, the gap between germline ends came to 7 bases. Germline loops: CDR1 LGHDT, CDR2 YNNKEL (reference sequence). The CDR3 DNA sequence: TGTGCCAGCAGCCAAGCGCAGGGTACGCAGTATTTT. Translated, it gives CASSQAQGTQYF.

The chain employs TRBV5-1 and TRBJ1-6; tentative D call: TRBD1 (5 bases). In germline, CDR1 is SGHRS, CDR2 YFSETQ. CDR3 length equals 16 residues. V dropped 0 bases and J dropped 7 bases, with 14 bases sitting between them. CDR3 loop: CASSLGPTDVNSPLHF. The CDR3 DNA reads TGCGCCAGCAGCTTGGGACCGACAGATGTGAATTCACCCCTCCACTTT. Complete variable domain (other parts from reference TRBV5-1 and TRBJ1-6): KAGVTQTPRYLIKTRGQQVTLSCSPISGHRSVSWYQQTPGQGLQFLFEYFSETQRNKGNFPGRFSGRQFSNSRSEMNVSTLELGDSALYLCASSLGPTDVNSPLHFGNGTRLTVT.

The chain carries TRBV7-8 and TRBJ2-1; no clear D gene. V was trimmed by 4 bases and J by 8 bases, leaving 9 bases between them. The CDR3 sequence is 12 residues long. CDR1 is SGHVS and CDR2 is FQNEAQ in the germline V gene. In DNA, the CDR3 is TGTGCCAGCAGCTCTGTGGATGATGAGCAGTTCTTC. Residues: CASSSVDDEQFF.

This clonotype was counted ten times or more. The chain combines TRBV20-1 with TRBJ2-1; 11 positions match TRBD2. The germline V gene encodes CDR1 DFQATT and CDR2 SNEGSKA (reference sequence). Unmatched junction bases numbered 4, after V lost 0 bases and J lost 12 bases. The CDR3 spans 13 residues. The CDR3 region is CSARDSLAGGQFF. CDR3 in DNA: TGCAGTGCTAGAGATAGTCTAGCGGGGGGGCAGTTCTTC.

This clonotype was recorded only once. The germline gene is not matched at one end of the junction; a read error may be the cause. The chain carries TRBV5-6 and TRBJ2-6; tentative D call: TRBD1 (5 bases). Germline CDR1 SGHDT, CDR2 YYEEEE. There are 15 residues in the CDR3. CDR3 protein: CDSSFPGSGANVLTF. In DNA, the CDR3 is TGTGACAGCAGCTTCCCAGGGTCTGGGGCCAACGTCCTGACTTTC.

This clonotype was seen only a few times. The chain carries TRBV5-4 and TRBJ1-4; 8 bases match TRBD1. In germline, CDR1 is SGHNT, CDR2 YYREEE (reference sequence). Trimming removed 3 bases from V and 10 bases from J; junction bases left unmatched: 17. The CDR3 is 17 amino acids. The CDR3 reads CASSSKRDDQTGGKLFF. As DNA, the CDR3 is TGTGCCAGCAGCTCGAAAAGGGACGATCAAACAGGGGGAAAACTGTTTTTT.

The chain couples TRBV12-3 or TRBV12-4 to TRBJ2-2; D not resolved. V was cut by 6 bases and J by 1 base, with 15 bases left in between. The CDR3 is 16 residues long. The CDR3 nucleotides read TGTGCCAGCAGCCCCCACTCTAAGGGGAACACCGGGGAGCTGTTTTTT. Its protein product is CASSPHSKGNTGELFF.

Ten or more counts support this clonotype. The V gene is TRBV12-3 or TRBV12-4, the J gene TRBJ2-2; D is perhaps TRBD1 (6 bases). The germline V and J ends were trimmed by 7 bases and 3 bases, with 12 bases remaining between them. This CDR3 is built from 14 residues. CDR3 protein: CASTVDSYTGELFF. The CDR3 DNA reads as TGTGCCAGCACCGTGGACAGCTACACCGGGGAGCTGTTTTTT.

This clonotype was seen only a few times. The chain uses TRBV24-1 and TRBJ2-3, with 14 bases matching TRBD2. The germline V gene encodes CDR1 KGHDR and CDR2 SFDVKD. J lost 8 bases, V lost 3 bases, and 6 bases had no gene match. The CDR3 is 16 amino acids. The CDR3 region is CATSDPGLAGEVTQYF. CDR3 in DNA: TGTGCCACCAGTGATCCGGGACTAGCGGGAGAGGTTACGCAGTATTTT.

This clonotype was picked up a small number of times. The V call is TRBV5-1, the J call TRBJ1-2; D perhaps matches TRBD1 (6 bases). Trimming removed 7 bases from V and 7 bases from J, with 20 bases in between. The germline V gene has CDR1 SGHRS and CDR2 YFSETQ. The CDR3 contains 14 residues. The CDR3 loop is CASAEGTPGRGYTF. CDR3 nucleotide sequence: TGCGCCAGCGCCGAGGGGACACCAGGACGTGGCTACACCTTC.

J is TRBJ1-4 and V is TRBV16; no reliable D call. From germline, CDR1 is KGHSY and CDR2 FQNENV. There are 13 residues in the CDR3. V was shortened by 6 bases and J by 7 bases, with 12 bases between the two germline ends. The CDR3 DNA reads as TGTGCCAGCAGTCCCGGGTTCGGTGAAAAACTGTTTTTT. Translating it yields CASSPGFGEKLFF.

This clonotype was counted many times. This chain links TRBV5-1 with TRBJ2-1; 7 nucleotides agree with TRBD1. CDR1 is SGHRS, CDR2 YFSETQ, per germline. The CDR3 is 12 amino acids. V was clipped by 3 bases and J by 11 bases; unmatched bases: 5. The CDR3 region has the DNA TGCGCCAGCAGCTACCGGGACAGTAAGCAGTTCTTC. This translates into CASSYRDSKQFF.

This clonotype was observed a handful of times. The chain uses TRBV29-1 and TRBJ2-1; TRBD1 might be the D (5 bases). CDR1 and CDR2 from the germline V gene are SQVTM and ANQGSEA. The CDR3 extends over 14 amino acids. V lost 4 bases, J lost 10 bases, and 20 bases lay in between. The CDR3 coding sequence is TGCAGCGTTGGACGAACACAGGCCTCCCTGGAGCAGTTCTTC. This sequence encodes CSVGRTQASLEQFF.

V is TRBV24-1 and J is TRBJ2-2, with a possible D match to TRBD2 (5 bases). The ends were cut back, 3 bases at V and 2 bases at J, with 9 bases in the middle. The CDR3 spans 15 residues. CDR1 is KGHDR and CDR2 is SFDVKD in the germline V gene. CDR3 DNA sequence: TGTGCCACCAGTGATCTCCGGGATAACACCGGGGAGCTGTTTTTT. The encoded protein is CATSDLRDNTGELFF.

As for this clonotype: At one of its ends the junction is not consistent with the germline gene, which may arise from a read error. As DNA, the CDR3 is TGTGCCAGCAGCTTAAGGACCCTACAAGAGACCAAGTACTTC. Its protein product is CASSLRTLQETKYF. The V call is TRBV5-5, the J call TRBJ2-5, with D unresolved. The CDR3 has 14 residues. The germline CDR1 and CDR2 sequences are SGHKS and YYEKEE (reference sequence). Together with reference TRBV5-5 and TRBJ2-5, the CDR3 gives the full variable domain: DAGVTQSPTHLIKTRGQQVTLRCSPISGHKSVSWYQQVLGQGPQFIFQYYEKEERGRGNFPDRFSARQFPNYSSELNVNALLLGDSALYLCASSLRTLQETKYFGPGTRLLVL.

This chain links TRBV4-1 with TRBJ2-1; a weak D match, TRBD2 (6 bases). The CDR3 runs to 16 residues. Germline V CDR1 and CDR2: MGHRA, YSYEKL. The V end was cut by 0 bases, the J end by 10 bases, with 19 bases between. Here the CDR3 DNA reads TGCGCCAGCAGCCAAGATGGGTGGGGGTCAGCGGGCGAGCAGTTCTTC. It specifies CASSQDGWGSAGEQFF.

The rearrangement uses TRBV5-1 and TRBJ2-1; 11 nucleotides line up with TRBD1. J was trimmed by 6 bases and V by 5 bases; bases with no gene match: 4. CDR1 and CDR2 from the germline V gene are SGHRS and YFSETQ. The CDR3 consists of 14 residues. DNA of the CDR3: TGCGCCAGCAGAGGACAGGGGGCTTCCAATGAGCAGTTCTTC. Translated: CASRGQGASNEQFF.

This clonotype occurred a few times. The rearrangement links TRBV29-1 to TRBJ2-1; 11 bases map to TRBD2. Unmatched junction bases numbered 8, after V lost 1 base and J lost 6 bases. Germline V gives CDR1 SQVTM, CDR2 ANQGSEA. The CDR3 consists of 16 residues. The CDR3 loop is CSVEVPLAGAVNEQFF. Written as DNA, the CDR3 is TGCAGCGTTGAAGTCCCACTAGCGGGAGCTGTCAATGAGCAGTTCTTC.

With respect to this clonotype: At one end the junction does not follow the germline gene, possibly because of a read error. This sequence joins TRBV3-1 and TRBJ2-5; D remains ambiguous. Germline V gene lookup returns CDR1 LGHDT and CDR2 YNNKEL (reference sequence). The CDR3 covers 14 residues. CDR3 protein: CASSRGPAQENQYF. The CDR3 DNA reads as TGTGCCAGCAGCCGAGGCCCAGCGCAAGAGAACCAGTACTTC.

This clonotype was detected only a few times. J is TRBJ2-3 and V is TRBV7-3, with D perhaps TRBD2 (6 bases). The CDR3 is 14 residues long. Germline V gives CDR1 SGHTA, CDR2 FQGTGA. The V end lost 5 bases, the J end lost 3 bases, and 12 bases lay between the germline ends. In DNA form, the CDR3 reads TGTGCCAGCAGCCCCCCGGAGGGGACAGATACGCAGTATTTT. Encoded protein: CASSPPEGTDTQYF.

This clonotype has just a few counts. V and J are TRBV20-1 and TRBJ2-5; 8 bases map to TRBD2. Germline assignment: CDR1 DFQATT and CDR2 SNEGSKA (reference sequence). The CDR3 runs 15 residues. Trimming removed 0 bases from V and 5 bases from J; junction bases left unmatched: 8. The CDR3 region has the DNA TGCAGTGCTAGAGAGGGTAGCGGGAACAGGGAGACCCAGTACTTC. It encodes CSAREGSGNRETQYF.